This TCR beta chain was identified in a study of T cell responses to AZD1222 COVID-19 vaccine. Notes on this clone: Its specificity is not known.

Second doses were pooled across both intervals (about 4 or about 12 weeks). This CDR3 has 14 residues. The germline V gene has CDR1 MDHEN and CDR2 SYDVKM. The V end was cut by 7 bases, the J end by 6 bases, with 19 bases between. Sequenced by immunoSEQ multiplex PCR; TCRdb stores in-frame clones only, minus some. Of about 110,000 clones listed, about 90% were seen once; the top ten hold 7.5% to 9.5%. Broader study findings: Per reports, nearly half of all spike-specific TCRs target regions that are unmutated in variants. CD4 TCRs associated with vaccination spanned spike, dominating at 160-218 and 743-854.

The rearrangement joins TRBV28 to TRBJ2-7; D unclear. The sequence was obtained from an adult who received the AZD1222 COVID-19 vaccine. The sample was peripheral blood, taken 28 days after the second AZD1222 dose. CDR3 loop: CASTISLNSGEQYF. The DNA for the CDR3 is TGTGCCAGCACCATCTCCTTAAACTCGGGCGAGCAGTACTTC.